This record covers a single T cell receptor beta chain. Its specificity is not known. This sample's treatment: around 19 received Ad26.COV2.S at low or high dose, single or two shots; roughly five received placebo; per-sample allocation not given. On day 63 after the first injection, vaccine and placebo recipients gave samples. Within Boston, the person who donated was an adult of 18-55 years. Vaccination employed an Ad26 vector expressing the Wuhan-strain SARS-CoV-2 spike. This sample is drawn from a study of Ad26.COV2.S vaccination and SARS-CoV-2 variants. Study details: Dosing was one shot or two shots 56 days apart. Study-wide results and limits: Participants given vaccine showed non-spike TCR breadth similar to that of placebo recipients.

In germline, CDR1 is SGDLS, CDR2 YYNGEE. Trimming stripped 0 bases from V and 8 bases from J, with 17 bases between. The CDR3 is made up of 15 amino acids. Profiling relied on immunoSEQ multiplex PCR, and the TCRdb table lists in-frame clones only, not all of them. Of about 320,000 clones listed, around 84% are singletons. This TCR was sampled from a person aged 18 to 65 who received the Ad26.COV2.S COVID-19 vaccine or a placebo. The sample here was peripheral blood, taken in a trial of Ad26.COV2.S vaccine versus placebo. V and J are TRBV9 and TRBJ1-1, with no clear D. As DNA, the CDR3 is TGTGCCAGCAGCGTAGCCCCCGACTACCGAGGGGAAGCTTTCTTT. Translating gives CASSVAPDYRGEAFF.